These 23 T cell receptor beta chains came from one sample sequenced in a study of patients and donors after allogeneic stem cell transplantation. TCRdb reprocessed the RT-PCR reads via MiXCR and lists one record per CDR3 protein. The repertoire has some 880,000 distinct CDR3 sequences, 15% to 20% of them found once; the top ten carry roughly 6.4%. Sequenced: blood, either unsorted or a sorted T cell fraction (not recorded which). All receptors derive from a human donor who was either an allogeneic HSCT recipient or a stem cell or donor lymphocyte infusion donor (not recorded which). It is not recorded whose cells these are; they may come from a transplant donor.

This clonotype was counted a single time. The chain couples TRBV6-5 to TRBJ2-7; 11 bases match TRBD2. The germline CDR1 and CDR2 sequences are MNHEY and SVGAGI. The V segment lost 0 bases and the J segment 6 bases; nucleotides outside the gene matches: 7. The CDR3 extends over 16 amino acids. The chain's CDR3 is CASSYSASGGTTEQYF. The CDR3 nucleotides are TGTGCCAGCAGTTACTCGGCTAGCGGGGGGACAACCGAGCAGTACTTC.

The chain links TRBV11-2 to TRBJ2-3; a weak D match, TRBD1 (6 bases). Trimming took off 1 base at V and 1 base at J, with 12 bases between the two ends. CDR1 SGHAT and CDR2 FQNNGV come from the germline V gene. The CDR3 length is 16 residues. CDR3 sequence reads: CASSLVSHRGTDTQYF. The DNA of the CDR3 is TGTGCCAGCAGCTTAGTCTCTCACAGGGGCACAGATACGCAGTATTTT. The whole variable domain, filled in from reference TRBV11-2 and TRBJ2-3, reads EAGVAQSPRYKIIEKRQSVAFWCNPISGHATLYWYQQILGQGPKLLIQFQNNGVVDDSQLPKDRFSAERLKGVDSTLKIQPAKLEDSAVYLCASSLVSHRGTDTQYFGPGTRLTVL.

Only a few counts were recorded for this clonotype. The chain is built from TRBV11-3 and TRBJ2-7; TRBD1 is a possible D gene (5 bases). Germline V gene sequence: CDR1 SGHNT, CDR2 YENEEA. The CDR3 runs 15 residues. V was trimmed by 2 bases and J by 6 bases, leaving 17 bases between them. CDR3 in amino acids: CASSLQGRNEGEQYF. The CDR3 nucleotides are TGTGCCAGCAGCTTACAGGGCAGAAATGAAGGCGAGCAGTACTTC.

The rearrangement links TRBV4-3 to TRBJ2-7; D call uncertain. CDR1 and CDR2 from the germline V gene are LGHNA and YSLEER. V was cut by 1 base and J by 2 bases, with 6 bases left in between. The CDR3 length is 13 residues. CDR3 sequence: CASSQGRPYEQYF. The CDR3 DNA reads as TGCGCCAGCAGCCAAGGTCGGCCCTACGAGCAGTACTTC.

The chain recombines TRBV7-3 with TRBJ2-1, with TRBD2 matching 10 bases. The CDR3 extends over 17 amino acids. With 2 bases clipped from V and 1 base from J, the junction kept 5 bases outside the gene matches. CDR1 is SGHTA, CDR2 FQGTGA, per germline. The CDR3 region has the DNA TGTGCCAGCAGCTTATCTCTAGCGGGGGAATCCTACAATGAGCAGTTCTTC. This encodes CASSLSLAGESYNEQFF.

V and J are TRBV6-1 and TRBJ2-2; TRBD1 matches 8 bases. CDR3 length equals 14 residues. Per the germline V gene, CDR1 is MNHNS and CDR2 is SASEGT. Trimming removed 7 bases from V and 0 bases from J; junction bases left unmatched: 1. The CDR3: CASTGQANTGELFF. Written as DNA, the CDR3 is TGTGCCAGCACGGGACAGGCGAACACCGGGGAGCTGTTTTTT.

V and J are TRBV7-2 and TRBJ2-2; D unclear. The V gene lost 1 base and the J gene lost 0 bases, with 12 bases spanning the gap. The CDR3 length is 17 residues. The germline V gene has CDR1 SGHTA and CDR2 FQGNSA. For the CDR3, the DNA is TGTGCCAGCAGCTTAGTCGGACCGGACGCGAACACCGGGGAGCTGTTTTTT. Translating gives CASSLVGPDANTGELFF.

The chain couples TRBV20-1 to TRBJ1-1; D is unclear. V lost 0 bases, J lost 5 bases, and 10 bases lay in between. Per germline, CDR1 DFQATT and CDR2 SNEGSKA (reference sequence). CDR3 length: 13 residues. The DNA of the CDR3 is TGCAGTGCTAGAGAAGGGTCCGGAACTGAAGCTTTCTTT. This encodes CSAREGSGTEAFF.

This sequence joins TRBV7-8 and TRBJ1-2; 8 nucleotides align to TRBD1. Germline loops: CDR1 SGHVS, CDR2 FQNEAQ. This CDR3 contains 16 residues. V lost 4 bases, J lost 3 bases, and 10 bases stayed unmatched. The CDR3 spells CASSSQLNRGYYGYTF. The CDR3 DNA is TGTGCCAGCAGCTCACAATTAAACAGGGGGTACTATGGCTACACCTTC.

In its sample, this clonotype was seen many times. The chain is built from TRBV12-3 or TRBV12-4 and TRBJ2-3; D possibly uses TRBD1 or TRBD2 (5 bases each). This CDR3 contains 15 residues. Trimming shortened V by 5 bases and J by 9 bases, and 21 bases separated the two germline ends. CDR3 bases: TGTGCCAGCAGTCCCAGGGTGGGGGTTCGTGGGACGCAGTATTTT. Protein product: CASSPRVGVRGTQYF.

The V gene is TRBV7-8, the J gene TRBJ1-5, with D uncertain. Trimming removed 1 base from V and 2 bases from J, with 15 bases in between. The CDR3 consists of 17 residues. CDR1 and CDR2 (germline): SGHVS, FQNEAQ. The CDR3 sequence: CASSLVGSAEGNQPQHF. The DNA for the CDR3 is TGTGCCAGCAGCTTAGTGGGATCGGCAGAAGGCAATCAGCCCCAGCATTTT.

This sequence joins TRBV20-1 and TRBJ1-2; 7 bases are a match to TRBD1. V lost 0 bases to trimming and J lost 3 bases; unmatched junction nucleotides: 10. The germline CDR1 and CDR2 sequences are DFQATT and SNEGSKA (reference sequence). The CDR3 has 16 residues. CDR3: CSARDKWTGLYYGYTF. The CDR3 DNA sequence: TGCAGTGCTAGAGATAAGTGGACAGGACTATACTATGGCTACACCTTC.

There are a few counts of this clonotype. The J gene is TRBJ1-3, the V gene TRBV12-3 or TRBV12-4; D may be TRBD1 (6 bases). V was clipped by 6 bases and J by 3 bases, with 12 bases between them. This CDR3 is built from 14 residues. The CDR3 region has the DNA TGTGCCAGCAGGGTGGACAGTTATGGAAACACCATATATTTT. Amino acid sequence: CASRVDSYGNTIYF.

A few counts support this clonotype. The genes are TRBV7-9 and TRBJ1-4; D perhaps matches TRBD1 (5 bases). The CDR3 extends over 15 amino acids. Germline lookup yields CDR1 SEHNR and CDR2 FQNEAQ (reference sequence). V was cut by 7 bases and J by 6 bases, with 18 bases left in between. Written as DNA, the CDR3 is TGTGCCAGCACCCAGCATGTGGGGCATGATGAAAAACTGTTTTTT. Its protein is CASTQHVGHDEKLFF.

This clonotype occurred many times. The CDR3 region is CASSFSSGRGETQYF. In DNA form, the CDR3 reads TGTGCCAGCAGTTTCTCTAGCGGGAGGGGAGAGACCCAGTACTTC. The chain uses TRBV12-3 or TRBV12-4 and TRBJ2-5; 12 bases match TRBD2. The ends lost 3 bases at V and 4 bases at J; junction bases unmatched: 3. CDR3 length: 15 amino acids.

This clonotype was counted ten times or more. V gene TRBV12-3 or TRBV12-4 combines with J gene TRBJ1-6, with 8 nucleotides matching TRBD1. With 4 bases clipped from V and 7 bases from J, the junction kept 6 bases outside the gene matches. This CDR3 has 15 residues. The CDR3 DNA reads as TGTGCCAGCAGTTACCGGGACAGGCCAAATTCACCCCTCCACTTT. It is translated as CASSYRDRPNSPLHF.

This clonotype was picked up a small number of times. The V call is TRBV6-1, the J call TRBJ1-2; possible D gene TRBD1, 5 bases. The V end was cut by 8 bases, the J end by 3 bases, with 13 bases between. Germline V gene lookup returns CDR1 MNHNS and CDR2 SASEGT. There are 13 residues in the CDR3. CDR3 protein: CASQGVDDYGYTF. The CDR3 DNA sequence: TGTGCCAGCCAAGGGGTTGACGACTATGGCTACACCTTC.

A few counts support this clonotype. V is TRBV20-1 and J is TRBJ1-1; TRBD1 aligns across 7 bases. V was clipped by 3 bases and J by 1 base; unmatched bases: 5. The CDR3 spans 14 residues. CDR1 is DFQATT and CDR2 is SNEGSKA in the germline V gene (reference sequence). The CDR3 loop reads CSAREGTANTEAFF. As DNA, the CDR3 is TGCAGTGCTAGGGAAGGGACAGCGAACACTGAAGCTTTCTTT.

The CDR3 spells CASSSGTVVTQYF. The CDR3 coding sequence is TGTGCCAGCAGTAGCGGGACAGTTGTTACGCAGTATTTT. This chain links TRBV6-2 or TRBV6-3 with TRBJ2-3, with D perhaps assigned TRBD1 or TRBD2 (7 bases each). Germline V gene sequence: CDR1 MNHEY, CDR2 SVGEGT. V was pared by 5 bases and J by 8 bases, with 14 bases between. The CDR3 extends over 13 amino acids.

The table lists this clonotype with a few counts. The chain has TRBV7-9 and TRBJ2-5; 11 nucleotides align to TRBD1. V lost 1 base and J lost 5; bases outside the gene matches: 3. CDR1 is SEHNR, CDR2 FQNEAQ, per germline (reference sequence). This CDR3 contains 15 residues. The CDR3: CASSLGTGGVETQYF. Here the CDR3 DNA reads TGTGCCAGCAGCTTAGGGACAGGGGGCGTGGAGACCCAGTACTTC.

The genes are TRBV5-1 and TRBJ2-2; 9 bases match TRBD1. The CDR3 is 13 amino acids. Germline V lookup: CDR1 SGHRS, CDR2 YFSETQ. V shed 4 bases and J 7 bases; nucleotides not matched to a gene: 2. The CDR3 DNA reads TGCGCCAGCAGCCGACAGGGGGACGGGGAGCTGTTTTTT. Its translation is CASSRQGDGELFF. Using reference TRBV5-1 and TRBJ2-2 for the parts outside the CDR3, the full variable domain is KAGVTQTPRYLIKTRGQQVTLSCSPISGHRSVSWYQQTPGQGLQFLFEYFSETQRNKGNFPGRFSGRQFSNSRSEMNVSTLELGDSALYLCASSRQGDGELFFGEGSRLTVL.

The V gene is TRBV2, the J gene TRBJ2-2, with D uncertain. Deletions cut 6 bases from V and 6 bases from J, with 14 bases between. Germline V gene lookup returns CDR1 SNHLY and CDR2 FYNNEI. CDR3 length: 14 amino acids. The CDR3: CASRQLQGPGELFF. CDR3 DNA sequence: TGTGCCAGCAGGCAGTTACAAGGCCCCGGGGAGCTGTTTTTT.

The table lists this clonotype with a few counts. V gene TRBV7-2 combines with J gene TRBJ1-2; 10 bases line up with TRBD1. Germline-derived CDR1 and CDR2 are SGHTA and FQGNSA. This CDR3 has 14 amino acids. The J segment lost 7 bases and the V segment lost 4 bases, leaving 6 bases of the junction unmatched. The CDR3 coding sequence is TGTGCCAGCAGCTCGCGGACAGGGGGGGCTGGCTACACCTTC. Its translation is CASSSRTGGAGYTF.